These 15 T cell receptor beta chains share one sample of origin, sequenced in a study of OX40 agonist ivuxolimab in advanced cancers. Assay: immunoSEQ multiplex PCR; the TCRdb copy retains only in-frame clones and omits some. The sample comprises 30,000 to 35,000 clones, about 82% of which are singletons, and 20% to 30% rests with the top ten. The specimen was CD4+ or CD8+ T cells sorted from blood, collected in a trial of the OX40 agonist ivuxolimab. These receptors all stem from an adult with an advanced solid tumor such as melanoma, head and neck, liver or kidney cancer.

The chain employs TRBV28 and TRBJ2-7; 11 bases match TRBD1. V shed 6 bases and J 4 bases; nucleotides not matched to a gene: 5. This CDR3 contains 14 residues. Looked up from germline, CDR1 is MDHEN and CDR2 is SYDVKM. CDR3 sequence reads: CASRVDRGRYEQYF. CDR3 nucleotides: TGTGCCAGCAGGGTGGACAGGGGGCGGTACGAGCAGTACTTC.

The CDR3 spells CASSLAGGWTDTQYF. CDR3 coding DNA: TGTGCCAGCAGTTTAGCGGGGGGGTGGACAGATACGCAGTATTTT. The chain couples TRBV27 to TRBJ2-3, with 9 bases aligning to TRBD2. Per the germline V gene, CDR1 is MNHEY and CDR2 is SMNVEV (reference sequence). CDR3 size: 15 residues. Trimming took 2 bases from V and 3 from J; bases not matched to a gene: 3.

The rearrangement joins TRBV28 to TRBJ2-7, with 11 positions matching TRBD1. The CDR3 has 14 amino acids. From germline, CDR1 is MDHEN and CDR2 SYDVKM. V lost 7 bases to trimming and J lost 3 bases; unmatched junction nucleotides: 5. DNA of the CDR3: TGTGCCAGCACCCCGGGACAGGGGGACTACGAGCAGTACTTC. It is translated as CASTPGQGDYEQYF.

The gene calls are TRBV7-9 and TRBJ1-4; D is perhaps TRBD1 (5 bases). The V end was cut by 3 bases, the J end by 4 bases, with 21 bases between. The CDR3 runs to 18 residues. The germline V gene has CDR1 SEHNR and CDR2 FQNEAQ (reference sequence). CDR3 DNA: TGTGCCAGCAGCTTCGTAACCGCGGAAGGACAACTTAATGAAAAACTGTTTTTT. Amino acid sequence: CASSFVTAEGQLNEKLFF. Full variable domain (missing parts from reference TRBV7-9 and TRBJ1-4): DTGVSQNPRHKITKRGQNVTFRCDPISEHNRLYWYRQTLGQGPEFLTYFQNEAQLEKSRLLSDRFSAERPKGSFSTLEIQRTEQGDSAMYLCASSFVTAEGQLNEKLFFGSGTQLSVL.

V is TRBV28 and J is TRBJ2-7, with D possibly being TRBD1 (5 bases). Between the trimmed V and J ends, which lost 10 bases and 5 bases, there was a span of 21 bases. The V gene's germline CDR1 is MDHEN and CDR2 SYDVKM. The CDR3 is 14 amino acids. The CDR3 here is CATLPFQGPHEQYF. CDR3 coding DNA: TGTGCCACCCTCCCCTTTCAGGGTCCGCACGAGCAGTACTTC.

The CDR3 DNA is TGTGCCAGCAGCTTCACCCGAGGTCAAGAGACCCAGTACTTC. Encoded protein: CASSFTRGQETQYF. The gene calls are TRBV7-8 and TRBJ2-5; D is undetermined. The V and J ends lost 3 bases and 2 bases respectively, with 10 bases between them. CDR3 length equals 14 residues. Germline lookup yields CDR1 SGHVS and CDR2 FQNEAQ.

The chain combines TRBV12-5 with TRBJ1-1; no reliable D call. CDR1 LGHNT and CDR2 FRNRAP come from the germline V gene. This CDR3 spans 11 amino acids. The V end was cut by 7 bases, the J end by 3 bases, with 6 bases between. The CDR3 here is CASAHDTEAFF. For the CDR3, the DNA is TGTGCTAGTGCCCACGACACTGAAGCTTTCTTT.

CDR3 protein: CASSDGLGVQHF. CDR3 nucleotide sequence: TGTGCCAGCAGTGATGGTCTCGGGGTCCAGCATTTT. The J gene is TRBJ1-5, the V gene TRBV6-1; D not resolved. V was shortened by 3 bases and J by 12 bases, with 12 bases between the two germline ends. CDR1 is MNHNS and CDR2 is SASEGT in the germline V gene. This CDR3 is 12 amino acids long.

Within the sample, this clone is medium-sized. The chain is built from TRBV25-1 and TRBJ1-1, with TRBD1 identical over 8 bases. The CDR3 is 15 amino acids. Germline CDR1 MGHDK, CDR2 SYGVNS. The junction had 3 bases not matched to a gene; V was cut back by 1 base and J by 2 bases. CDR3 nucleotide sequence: TGTGCCAGCAGTGAATCTGGACAGGGTAACACTGAAGCTTTCTTT. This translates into CASSESGQGNTEAFF.

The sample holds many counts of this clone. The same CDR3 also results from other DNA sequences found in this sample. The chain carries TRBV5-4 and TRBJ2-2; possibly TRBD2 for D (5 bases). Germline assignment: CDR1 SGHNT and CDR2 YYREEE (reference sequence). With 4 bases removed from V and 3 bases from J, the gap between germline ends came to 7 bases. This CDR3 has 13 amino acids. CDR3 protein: CASSRRDTGELFF. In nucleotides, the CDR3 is TGTGCCAGCAGCCGGCGGGACACCGGGGAGCTGTTTTTT.

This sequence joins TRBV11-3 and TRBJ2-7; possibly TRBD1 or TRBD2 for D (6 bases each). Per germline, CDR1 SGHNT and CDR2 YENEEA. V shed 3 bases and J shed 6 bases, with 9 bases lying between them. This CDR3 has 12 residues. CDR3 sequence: CASSFGGREQYF. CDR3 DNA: TGTGCCAGCAGCTTTGGGGGGCGCGAGCAGTACTTC.

CDR3 loop: CASSFAGTGELFF. The CDR3, as DNA: TGTGCCAGCAGCTTCGCAGGCACCGGGGAGCTGTTTTTT. This chain connects TRBV7-9 to TRBJ2-2; no reliable D call. The CDR3 has 13 amino acids. Trimming removed 3 bases from V and 4 bases from J, with 6 bases in between. Germline values: CDR1 SEHNR, CDR2 FQNEAQ (reference sequence). The whole variable domain, remainder taken from reference TRBV7-9 and TRBJ2-2, is DTGVSQNPRHKITKRGQNVTFRCDPISEHNRLYWYRQTLGQGPEFLTYFQNEAQLEKSRLLSDRFSAERPKGSFSTLEIQRTEQGDSAMYLCASSFAGTGELFFGEGSRLTVL.

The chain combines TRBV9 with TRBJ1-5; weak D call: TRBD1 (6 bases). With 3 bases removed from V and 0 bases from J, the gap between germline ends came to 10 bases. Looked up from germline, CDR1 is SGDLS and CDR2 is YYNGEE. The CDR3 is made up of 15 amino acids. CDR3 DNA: TGTGCCAGCAGCGAGGGGGGGAATAGCAATCAGCCCCAGCATTTT. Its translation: CASSEGGNSNQPQHF.

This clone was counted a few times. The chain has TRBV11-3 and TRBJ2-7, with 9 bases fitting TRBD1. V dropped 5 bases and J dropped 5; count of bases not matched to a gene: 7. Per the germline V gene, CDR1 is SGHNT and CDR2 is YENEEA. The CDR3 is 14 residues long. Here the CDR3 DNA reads TGTGCCAGCAGCCATCGGGACAGGGCGAACGAGCAGTACTTC. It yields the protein CASSHRDRANEQYF. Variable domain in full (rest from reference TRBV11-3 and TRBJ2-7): EAGVVQSPRYKIIEKKQPVAFWCNPISGHNTLYWYLQNLGQGPELLIRYENEEAVDDSQLPKDRFSAERLKGVDSTLKIQPAELGDSAVYLCASSHRDRANEQYFGPGTRLTVT.

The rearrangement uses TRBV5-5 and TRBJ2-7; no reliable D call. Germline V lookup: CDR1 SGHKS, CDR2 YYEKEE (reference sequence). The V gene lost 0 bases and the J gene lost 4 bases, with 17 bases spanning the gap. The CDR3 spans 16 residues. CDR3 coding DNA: TGTGCCAGCAGCTTGGTGGCAGGAAACCCTATGTACGAGCAGTACTTC. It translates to CASSLVAGNPMYEQYF.